The sequence of this TCR beta chain was determined in a study of CD8 T cells in Susac syndrome. An input of about 0.45 to 1 ug of RNA was subjected to reverse transcription using random hexamers. MiXCR, applied by TCRdb to the immunoSEQ multiplex PCR reads, yields one record per CDR3 protein. Of approximately 130,000 distinct CDR3 sequences in the sample, around nine tenths were seen once. Germline values: CDR1 MNHEY, CDR2 SMNVEV (reference sequence). The V gene lost 0 bases and the J gene lost 3 bases, with 12 bases spanning the gap. CDR3 length: 16 amino acids. The V call is TRBV27, the J call TRBJ2-1; D is ambiguous. Source material: CD8+ T cells from PBMCs. The source is a human donor with multiple sclerosis. DNA for the CDR3: TGTGCCAGCAGTTTATCGTCAGGTAACATCTACAATGAGCAGTTCTTC. It translates to CASSLSSGNIYNEQFF.